The clone carrying this T cell receptor beta chain showed up just once. Antigen specificity is unknown. The V and J ends lost 0 bases and 5 bases respectively, with 10 bases between them. CDR1 is LNHNV, CDR2 YYDKDF, per germline (reference sequence). This CDR3 contains 14 residues. The sample belongs to a study of long-term antiretroviral therapy in people with HIV. Findings of the study overall: Among HIV repertoires, CDR3 length ranges were narrower than those of controls. Unavailable data included ART adherence, viral resistance and therapy changes (switches in treatment). The blood, collected between about 2004 and 2018, was possibly taken under older ART regimens.

At survey level, the immunoSEQ assay was run in its v3.0 version. Clones were read by immunoSEQ multiplex PCR, and TCRdb kept only the in-frame ones, dropping some. The data show about 30,000 clones, over 90% seen once. This specimen consisted of unsorted PBMCs, obtained less than 6.8 years after starting antiretroviral therapy. The source of this sequence is a woman aged 35 to 49 with HIV. J is TRBJ2-5 and V is TRBV15, with D perhaps given as TRBD1 or TRBD2 (5 bases each). The CDR3 here is CATSRDRGVETQYF. DNA for the CDR3: TGTGCCACCAGCAGAGATCGGGGCGTGGAGACCCAGTACTTC. Variable domain in full (rest from reference TRBV15 and TRBJ2-5): DAMVIQNPRYQVTQFGKPVTLSCSQTLNHNVMYWYQQKSSQAPKLLFHYYDKDFNNEADTPDNFQSRRPNTSFCFLDIRSPGLGDTAMYLCATSRDRGVETQYFGPGTRLLVL.